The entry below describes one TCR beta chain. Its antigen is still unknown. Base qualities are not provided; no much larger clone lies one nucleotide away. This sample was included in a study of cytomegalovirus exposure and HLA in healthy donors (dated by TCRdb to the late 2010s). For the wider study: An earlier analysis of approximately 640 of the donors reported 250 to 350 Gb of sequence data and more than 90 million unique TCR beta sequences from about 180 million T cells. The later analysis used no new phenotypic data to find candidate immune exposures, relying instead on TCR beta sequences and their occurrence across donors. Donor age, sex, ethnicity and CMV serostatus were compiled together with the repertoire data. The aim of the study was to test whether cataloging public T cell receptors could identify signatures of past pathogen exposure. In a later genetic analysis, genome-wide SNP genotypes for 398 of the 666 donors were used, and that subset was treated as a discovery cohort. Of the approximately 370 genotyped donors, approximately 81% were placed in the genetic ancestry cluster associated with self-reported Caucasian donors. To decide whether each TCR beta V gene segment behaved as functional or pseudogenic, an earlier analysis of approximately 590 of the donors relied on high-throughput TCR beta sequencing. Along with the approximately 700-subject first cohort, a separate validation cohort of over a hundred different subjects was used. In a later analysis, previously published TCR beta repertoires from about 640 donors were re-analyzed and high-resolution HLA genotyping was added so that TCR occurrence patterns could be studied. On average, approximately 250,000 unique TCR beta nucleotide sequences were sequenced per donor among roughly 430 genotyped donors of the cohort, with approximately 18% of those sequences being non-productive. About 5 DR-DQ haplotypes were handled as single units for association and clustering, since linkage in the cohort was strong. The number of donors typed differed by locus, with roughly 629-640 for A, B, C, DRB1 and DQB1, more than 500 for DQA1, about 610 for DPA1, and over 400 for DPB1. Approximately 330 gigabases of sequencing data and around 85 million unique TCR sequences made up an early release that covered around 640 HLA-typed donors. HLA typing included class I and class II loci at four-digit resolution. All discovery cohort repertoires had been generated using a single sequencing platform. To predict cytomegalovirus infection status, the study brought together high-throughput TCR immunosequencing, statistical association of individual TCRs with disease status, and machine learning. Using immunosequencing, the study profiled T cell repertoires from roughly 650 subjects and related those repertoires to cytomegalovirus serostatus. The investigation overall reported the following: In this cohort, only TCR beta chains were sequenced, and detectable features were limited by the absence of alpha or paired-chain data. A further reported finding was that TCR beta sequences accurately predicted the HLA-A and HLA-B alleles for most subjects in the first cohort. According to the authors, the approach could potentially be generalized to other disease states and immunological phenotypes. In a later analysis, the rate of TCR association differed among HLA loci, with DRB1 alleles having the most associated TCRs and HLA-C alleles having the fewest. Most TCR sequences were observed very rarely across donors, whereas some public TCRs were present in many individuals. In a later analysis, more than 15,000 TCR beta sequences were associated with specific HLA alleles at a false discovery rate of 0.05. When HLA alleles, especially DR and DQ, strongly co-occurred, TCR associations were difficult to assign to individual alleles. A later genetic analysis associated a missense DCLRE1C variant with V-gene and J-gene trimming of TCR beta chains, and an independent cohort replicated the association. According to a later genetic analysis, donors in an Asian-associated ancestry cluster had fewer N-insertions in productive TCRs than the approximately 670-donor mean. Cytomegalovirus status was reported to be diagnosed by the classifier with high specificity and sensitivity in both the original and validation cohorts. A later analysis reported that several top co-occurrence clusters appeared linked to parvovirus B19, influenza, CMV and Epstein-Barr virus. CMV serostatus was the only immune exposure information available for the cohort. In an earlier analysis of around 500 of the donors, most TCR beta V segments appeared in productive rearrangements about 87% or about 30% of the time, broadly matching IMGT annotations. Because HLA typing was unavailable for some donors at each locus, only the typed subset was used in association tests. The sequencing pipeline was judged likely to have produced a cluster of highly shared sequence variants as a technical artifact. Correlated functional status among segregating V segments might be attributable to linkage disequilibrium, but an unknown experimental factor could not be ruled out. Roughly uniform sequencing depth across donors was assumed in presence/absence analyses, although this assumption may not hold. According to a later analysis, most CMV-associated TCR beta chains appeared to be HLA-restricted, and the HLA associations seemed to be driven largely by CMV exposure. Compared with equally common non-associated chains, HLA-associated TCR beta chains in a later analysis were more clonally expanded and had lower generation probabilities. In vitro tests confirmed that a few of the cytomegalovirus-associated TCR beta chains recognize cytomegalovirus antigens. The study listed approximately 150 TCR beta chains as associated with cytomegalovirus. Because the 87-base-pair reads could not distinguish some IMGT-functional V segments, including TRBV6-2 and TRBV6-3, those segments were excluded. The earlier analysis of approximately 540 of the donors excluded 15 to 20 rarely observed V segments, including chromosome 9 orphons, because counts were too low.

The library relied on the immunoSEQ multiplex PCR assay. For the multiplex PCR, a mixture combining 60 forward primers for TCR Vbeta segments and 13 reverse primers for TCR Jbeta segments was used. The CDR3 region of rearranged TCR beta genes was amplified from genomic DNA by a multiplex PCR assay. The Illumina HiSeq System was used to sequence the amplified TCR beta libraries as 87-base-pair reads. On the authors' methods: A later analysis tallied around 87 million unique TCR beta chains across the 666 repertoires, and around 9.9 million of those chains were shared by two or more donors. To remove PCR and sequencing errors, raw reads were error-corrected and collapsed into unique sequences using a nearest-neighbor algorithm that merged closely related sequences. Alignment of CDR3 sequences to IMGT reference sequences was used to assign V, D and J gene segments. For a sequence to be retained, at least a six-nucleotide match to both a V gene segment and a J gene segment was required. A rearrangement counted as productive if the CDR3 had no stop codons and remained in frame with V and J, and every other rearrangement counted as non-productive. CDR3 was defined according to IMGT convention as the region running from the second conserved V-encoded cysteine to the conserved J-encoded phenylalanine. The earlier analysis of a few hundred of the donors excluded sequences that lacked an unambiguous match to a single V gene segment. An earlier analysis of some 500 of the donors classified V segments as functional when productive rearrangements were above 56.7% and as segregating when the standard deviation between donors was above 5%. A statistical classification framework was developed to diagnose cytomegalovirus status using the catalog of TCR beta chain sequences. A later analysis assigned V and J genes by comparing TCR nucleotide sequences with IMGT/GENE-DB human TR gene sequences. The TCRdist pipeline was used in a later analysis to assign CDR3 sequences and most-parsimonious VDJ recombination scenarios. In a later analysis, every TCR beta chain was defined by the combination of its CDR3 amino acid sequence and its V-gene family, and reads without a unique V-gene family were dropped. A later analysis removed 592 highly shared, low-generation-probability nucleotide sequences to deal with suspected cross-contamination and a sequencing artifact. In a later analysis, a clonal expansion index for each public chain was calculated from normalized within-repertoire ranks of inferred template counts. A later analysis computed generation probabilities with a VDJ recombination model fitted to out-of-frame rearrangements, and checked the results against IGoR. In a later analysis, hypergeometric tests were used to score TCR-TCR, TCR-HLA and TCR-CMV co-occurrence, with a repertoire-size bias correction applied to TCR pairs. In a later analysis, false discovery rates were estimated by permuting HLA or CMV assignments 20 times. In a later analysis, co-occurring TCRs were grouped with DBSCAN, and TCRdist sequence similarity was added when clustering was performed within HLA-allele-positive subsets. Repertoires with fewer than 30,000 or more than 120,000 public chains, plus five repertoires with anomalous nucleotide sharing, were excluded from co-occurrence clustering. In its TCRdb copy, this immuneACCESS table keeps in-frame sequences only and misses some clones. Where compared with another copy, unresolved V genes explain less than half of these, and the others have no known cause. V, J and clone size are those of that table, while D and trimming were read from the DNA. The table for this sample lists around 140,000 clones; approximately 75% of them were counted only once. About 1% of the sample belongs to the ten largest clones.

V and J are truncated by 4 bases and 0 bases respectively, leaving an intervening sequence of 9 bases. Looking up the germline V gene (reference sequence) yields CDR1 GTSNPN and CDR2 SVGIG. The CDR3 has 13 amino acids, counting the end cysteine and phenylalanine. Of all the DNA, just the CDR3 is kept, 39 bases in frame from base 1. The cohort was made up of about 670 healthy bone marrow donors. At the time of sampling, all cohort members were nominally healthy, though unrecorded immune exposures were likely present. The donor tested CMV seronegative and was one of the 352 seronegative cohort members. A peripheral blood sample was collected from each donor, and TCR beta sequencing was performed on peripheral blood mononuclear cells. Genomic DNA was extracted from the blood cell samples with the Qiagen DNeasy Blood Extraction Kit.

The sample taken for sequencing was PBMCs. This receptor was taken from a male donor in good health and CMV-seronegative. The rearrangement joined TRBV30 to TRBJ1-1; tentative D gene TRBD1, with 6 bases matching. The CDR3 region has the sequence CAWTGGLNTEAFF. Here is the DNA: TGTGCCTGGACGGGGGGGCTGAACACTGAAGCTTTCTTT.